These T cell receptor beta chains were read from a single sample in a study of shared clonotypes between healthy human individuals. The assay was immunoSEQ multiplex PCR, and TCRdb's table has in-frame clones only and misses some. Among 550,000 to 850,000 clones listed, approximately 77% were seen once. Sequencing was done on a sample of memory CD4+ T cells sorted from blood. These receptor sequences come from a woman in her twenties or thirties in good health. The CDR3 runs from the conserved cysteine through the conserved F or W. Fields, in order: V gene, CDR3 length, clone size, D gene, J gene, CDR3 DNA, CDR3 protein. The D gene is left open where the match is weak. For some rows the clone size is stated as once, few or many, or as a class when expanded; others skip it.

TRBV7-2	13	few	.	TRBJ1-5	TGTGCCAGCAGCTTACAAGGGGACCAGCCCCAGCATTTT	CASSLQGDQPQHF
TRBV10-2	15	.	TRBD2	TRBJ2-7	TGCGCCAGCAGTGTACTAGCGGGAGGGCCAGGGGAGCAGTACTTC	CASSVLAGGPGEQYF
TRBV27	15	.	.	TRBJ2-3	TGTGCCAGCACTCACAGGGTAGGTAGGACAGATACGCAGTATTTT	CASTHRVGRTDTQYF
TRBV5-1	15	.	.	TRBJ2-1	TGCGCCAGCAGCTTCGACGGGGACTCCTACAATGAGCAGTTCTTC	CASSFDGDSYNEQFF
TRBV5-1	15	.	.	TRBJ1-1	TGCGCCAGCAGGTCGGGGTCGGCAAATATAGCTGAAGCTTTCTTT	CASRSGSANIAEAFF
TRBV28	12	.	.	TRBJ2-7	TGTGCCAGCACTGACAGTAAAGGCGAGCAGTACTTC	CASTDSKGEQYF
TRBV27	16	.	.	TRBJ2-2	TGTGCCAGCAGTACCGGTTTCAACGCGAACACCGGGGAGCTGTTTTTT	CASSTGFNANTGELFF
TRBV19	13	.	TRBD2	TRBJ2-1	TGTGCCAGTACCCGCAGCGGGAGTTATGAGCAGTTCTTC	CASTRSGSYEQFF
TRBV18	17	.	TRBD2	TRBJ2-7	TGTGCCAGCTCACCACTTGGGATAGCGGGAGGTCTAGGTGAGCAGTACTTC	CASSPLGIAGGLGEQYF
TRBV19	14	.	.	TRBJ1-2	TGTGCCAGTGGAGCGAACCGGGCCCTCGGAGGCTACACCTTC	CASGANRALGGYTF
TRBV29-1	14	.	.	TRBJ2-7	TGCAGCGTTGAAAAAAGCGGAAACTCCTACGAGCAGTACTTC	CSVEKSGNSYEQYF
TRBV4-1	19	few	TRBD1	TRBJ1-2	TGCGCCAGCAGCCCAGTAAACCGGGACAGCCGAAGCCTTAACTATGGCTACACCTTC	CASSPVNRDSRSLNYGYTF
TRBV19	14	.	TRBD1	TRBJ1-2	TGTGCCAGTAGTATACGGACAGGGAACTATGGCTACACCTTC	CASSIRTGNYGYTF
TRBV6-5	15	.	TRBD2	TRBJ2-1	TGTGCCAGCAGTTACCCAGCGGGAGGAAGCAATGAGCAGTTCTTC	CASSYPAGGSNEQFF
TRBV2	15	.	TRBD2	TRBJ2-7	TGTGCCAGCAGTGAAACGGGACTAGGGACCTACGAGCAGTACTTC	CASSETGLGTYEQYF
TRBV9	17	once	TRBD1	TRBJ2-3	TGTGCCAGCAGCCTCTACTGGACAGGGGTGAGCACAGATACGCAGTATTTT	CASSLYWTGVSTDTQYF
TRBV30	13	.	.	TRBJ2-7	TGTGCCTGGAAGACAGGAAAAGACTACGAGCAGTACTTC	CAWKTGKDYEQYF
TRBV28	13	few	.	TRBJ2-7	TGTGCCAGCAGCAACCACCGACGCGACGAGCAGTACTTC	CASSNHRRDEQYF
TRBV18	14	.	.	TRBJ2-3	TGTGCCAGCTCAGTACCCCCGGGGAAGGATACGCAGTATTTT	CASSVPPGKDTQYF
TRBV28	15	.	.	TRBJ2-5	TGTGCCAGCAGTTTTGGGTACCCTAAGGGAGAGACCCAGTACTTC	CASSFGYPKGETQYF
TRBV30	14	.	TRBD2	TRBJ2-1	TGTGCCTGGAGTGTCACCGGGAGGGGTAATGAGCAGTTCTTC	CAWSVTGRGNEQFF
TRBV11-2	15	.	TRBD2	TRBJ2-7	TGTGCCAGCAGCCGGGGGGGCAGGGGAGGTTACGAGCAGTACTTC	CASSRGGRGGYEQYF
TRBV7-2	17	.	TRBD1	TRBJ1-4	TGTGCCAGCAGCCTATGGACAGGGCACGGGACTAATGAAAAACTGTTTTTT	CASSLWTGHGTNEKLFF
TRBV28	12	.	.	TRBJ2-1	TGTGCCAGCAGTACTCGTAGGTGGGAGCAGTTCTTC	CASSTRRWEQFF
TRBV7-2	15	.	.	TRBJ2-7	TGTGCCAGCAGCCCGCCCCCTCAACTAGGAGACGAGCAGTACTTC	CASSPPPQLGDEQYF
TRBV2	13	.	TRBD1	TRBJ1-4	TGTGCCAGCAGGGGGACAGGGCGGGAAAAACTGTTTTTT	CASRGTGREKLFF
TRBV27	15	.	TRBD1	TRBJ2-7	TGTGCCAGCAGTGCCGCCGGGACAGGGGACTACGAGCAGTACTTC	CASSAAGTGDYEQYF
TRBV19	14	.	.	TRBJ1-2	TGTGCCAGTAGAGGGGGGGTTGCCCCATATGGCTACACCTTC	CASRGGVAPYGYTF
TRBV5-4	12	.	.	TRBJ2-3	TGTGCCAGCAGCTCCCCTCCCGCTACGCAGTATTTT	CASSSPPATQYF
TRBV5-5	17	few	TRBD2	TRBJ2-3	TGTGCCAGCAGCTTGACGCCAGCGGGAGGGTTGGGAGATACGCAGTATTTT	CASSLTPAGGLGDTQYF
TRBV28	15	.	.	TRBJ2-2	TGTGCCAGCCTCGCAAACACAGGGCGTACCGGGGAGCTGTTTTTT	CASLANTGRTGELFF
TRBV28	15	.	.	TRBJ2-2	TGTGCCAGCAGTTCCATGCGGGGATTCACCGGGGAGCTGTTTTTT	CASSSMRGFTGELFF
TRBV19	15	.	.	TRBJ1-5	TGTGCCAGTAGTATTCCCGGACAGTCCAATCAGCCCCAGCATTTT	CASSIPGQSNQPQHF
TRBV11-2	10	.	.	TRBJ1-2	TGTGCCAGCGGATGGGGGGGCTACACCTTC	CASGWGGYTF
TRBV11-2	14	.	TRBD2	TRBJ2-7	TGTGCCAGCAGCGATAATAGCGGGATCAACGAGCAGTACTTC	CASSDNSGINEQYF
TRBV28	15	.	.	TRBJ1-1	TGTGCCAGCAGTTTATATGGGAGGGGGGACACTGAAGCTTTCTTT	CASSLYGRGDTEAFF
TRBV2	15	.	TRBD2	TRBJ2-3	TGTGCCAGCAGCCCGACTAGCGGGAGTGGAAATACGCAGTATTTT	CASSPTSGSGNTQYF
TRBV6-1	17	.	TRBD1	TRBJ2-3	TGTGCCAGCAGTGAAGTCGGGACAGGGGGCGGCACAGATACGCAGTATTTT	CASSEVGTGGGTDTQYF
TRBV29-1	14	.	TRBD1	TRBJ2-1	TGCAGCTCTCGAGGGGACAGAACCTACAATGAGCAGTTCTTC	CSSRGDRTYNEQFF
TRBV19	16	once	.	TRBJ2-1	TGTGCCAGTAGTATCGATGTTCTGGGGTCCTACAATGAGCAGTTCTTC	CASSIDVLGSYNEQFF
TRBV6-5	13	.	.	TRBJ2-5	TGTGCCAGCGGCAGGGTTGAAGAAGAGACCCAGTACTTC	CASGRVEEETQYF
TRBV5-1	14	.	TRBD2	TRBJ2-1	TGCGCCAGCAGCATGACTAGCGGGAGAATTGAGCAGTTCTTC	CASSMTSGRIEQFF
TRBV18	14	.	.	TRBJ1-2	TGTGCCAGCTCACCATCGAGGGGGAACTATGGCTACACCTTC	CASSPSRGNYGYTF
TRBV28	15	.	.	TRBJ1-2	TGTGCCAGTGAAGACGACAGGCGGGGCTCGAGGGGCTACACCTTC	CASEDDRRGSRGYTF
TRBV7-8	14	.	.	TRBJ2-5	TGTGCCAGCAGCCCCCTGATCGCCACAGAGACCCAGTACTTC	CASSPLIATETQYF
TRBV29-1	16	.	.	TRBJ2-1	TGCAGCGTTGAACAAACCAGGGTGAGCTCCTACAATGAGCAGTTCTTC	CSVEQTRVSSYNEQFF